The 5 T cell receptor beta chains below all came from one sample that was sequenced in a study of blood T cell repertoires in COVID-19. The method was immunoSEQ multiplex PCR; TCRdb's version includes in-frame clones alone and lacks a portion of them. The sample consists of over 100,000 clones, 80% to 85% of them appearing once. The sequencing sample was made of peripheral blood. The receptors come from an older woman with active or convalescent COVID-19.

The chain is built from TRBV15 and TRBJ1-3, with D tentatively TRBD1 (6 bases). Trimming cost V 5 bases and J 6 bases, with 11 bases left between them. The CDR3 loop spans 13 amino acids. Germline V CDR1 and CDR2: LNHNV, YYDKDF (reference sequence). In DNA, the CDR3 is TGTGCCACCAGCCAAGGACAGCAAAACACCATATATTTT. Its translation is CATSQGQQNTIYF.

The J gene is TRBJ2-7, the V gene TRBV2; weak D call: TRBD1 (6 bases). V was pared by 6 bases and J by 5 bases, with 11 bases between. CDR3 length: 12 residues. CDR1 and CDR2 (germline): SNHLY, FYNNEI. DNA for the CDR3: TGTGCCAGCAGGCTCCAGGGGAACGAGCAGTACGTC. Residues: CASRLQGNEQYV.

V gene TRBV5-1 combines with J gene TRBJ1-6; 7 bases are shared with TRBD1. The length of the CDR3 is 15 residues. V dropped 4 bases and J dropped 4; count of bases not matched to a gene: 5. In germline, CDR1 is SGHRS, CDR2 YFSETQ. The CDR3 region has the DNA TGCGCCAGCAGCCTCCCGGACAGGTATAATTCACCCCTCCACTTT. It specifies CASSLPDRYNSPLHF.

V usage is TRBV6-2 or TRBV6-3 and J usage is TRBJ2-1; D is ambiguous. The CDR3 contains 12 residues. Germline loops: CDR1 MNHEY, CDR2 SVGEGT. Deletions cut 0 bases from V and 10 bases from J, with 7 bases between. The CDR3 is CASSYSLREQFF. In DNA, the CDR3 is TGTGCCAGCAGTTACTCCCTCAGGGAGCAGTTCTTC.

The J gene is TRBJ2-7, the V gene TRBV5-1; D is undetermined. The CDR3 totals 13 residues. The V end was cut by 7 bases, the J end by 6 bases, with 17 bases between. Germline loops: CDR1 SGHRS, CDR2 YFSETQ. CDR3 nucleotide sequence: TGCGCCAGCGGTACCACCCCACCCGGCGAGCAGTACTTC. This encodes CASGTTPPGEQYF.